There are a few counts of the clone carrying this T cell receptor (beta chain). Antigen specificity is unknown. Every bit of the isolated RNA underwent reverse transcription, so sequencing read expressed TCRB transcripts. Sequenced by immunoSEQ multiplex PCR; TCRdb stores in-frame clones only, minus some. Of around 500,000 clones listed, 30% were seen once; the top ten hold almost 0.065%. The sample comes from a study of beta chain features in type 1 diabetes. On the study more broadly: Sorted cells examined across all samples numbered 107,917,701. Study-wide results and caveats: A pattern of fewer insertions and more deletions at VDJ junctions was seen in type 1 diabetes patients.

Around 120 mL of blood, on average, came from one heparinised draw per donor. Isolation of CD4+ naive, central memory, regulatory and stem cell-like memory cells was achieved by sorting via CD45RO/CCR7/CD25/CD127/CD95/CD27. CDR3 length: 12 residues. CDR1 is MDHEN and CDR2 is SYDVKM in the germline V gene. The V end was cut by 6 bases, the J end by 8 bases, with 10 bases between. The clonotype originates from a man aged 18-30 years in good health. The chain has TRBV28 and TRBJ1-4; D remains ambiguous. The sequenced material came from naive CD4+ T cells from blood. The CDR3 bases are TGTGCCAGCAGCCCGGGTGAGGAAAAACTGTTTTTT. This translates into CASSPGEEKLFF. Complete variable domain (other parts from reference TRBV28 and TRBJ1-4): DVKVTQSSRYLVKRTGEKVFLECVQDMDHENMFWYRQDPGLGLRLIYFSYDVKMKEKGDIPEGYSVSREKKERFSLILESASTNQTSMYLCASSPGEEKLFFGSGTQLSVL.